Detailed here is one TCR beta chain. Its target antigen remains unknown. Nothing much larger sits one base from this clone, and base qualities are not available. This sample was included in a study of blood T cells in healthy people across ages (dated by TCRdb to the mid-2010s). Background on the whole study: Template switching captured roughly one uniquely barcoded TCR beta cDNA molecule per two T cells in model experiments. Using the same blood draw, the study looked at two additional independent replicas of 1 million unique cDNA reads for two donors, one aged 18 to 30 and the other aged 80 or older. The study measured age-related changes in TCR beta repertoire diversity using deep sequencing normalized with unique cDNA molecular identifiers. The donors were split into four age groups: young (average about 15 years), middle-aged (over 35), aged (roughly 60) and long-lived (over 80). Overall study outcomes, separate from this receptor: Since profiling was done on bulk unsorted PBMCs, naive and antigen-experienced compartments could not be conclusively compared. Estimates of total diversity based on one million sequenced T cells were considered lower bounds and underestimates. A strong correlation was found between observed TCR beta diversity and the percentage of naive T cells measured by flow cytometry. Because the CMV infection status of the donors was unknown, age-related changes in expanded clonotypes may potentially have been confounded. Compared with the aged group, more naive CD4+ T cells, fewer expanded clones and increased TCR diversity were shown by the long-lived group, suggesting age selection. As age increased, observed TCR beta diversity per million T cells dropped in a roughly linear way, and a significant reduction was already evident by age approximately 40.

Systemically healthy Caucasian individuals from Russia, 39 in total and aged roughly 6 to 90 years, were included as donors. Each donor gave 8 to 10 milliliters of peripheral blood, collected into EDTA-treated Vacutainer tubes. Ficoll-Paque density-gradient centrifugation was used to isolate PBMCs, with at least 6.5 million per sample. Total RNA, at least 5 micrograms per sample, was extracted from PBMCs with Trizol reagent. For every donor, an aliquot of PBMCs went through flow cytometry to measure the percentages of naive CD45RAhigh/CD27high T cells. The CDR3 sequence holds 15 residues, the cysteine and phenylalanine included. CDR3 DNA is the only sequence kept; it has 45 bases, read in frame from the first base. Looking up the germline V gene yields CDR1 SGHRS and CDR2 YFSETQ. The germline V and J ends show losses of 0 bases and 3 bases respectively, and no gene match explains 2 bases of the junction.

Libraries came from 5' RACE. This sample was sequenced with an Illumina HiSeq 2500. The second PCR ran for about 6 to 11 cycles and used a J-beta primer mix along with a sample-barcoded 5' primer. A unique molecular identifier was introduced onto each TCR beta cDNA molecule by a template-switch 5' adaptor carrying 12 random nucleotides. Each sample yielded at least 2.5 million CDR3-containing paired-end reads. First-strand cDNA was synthesized from all RNA with the Mint cDNA synthesis kit, primed by a TRBC-specific oligonucleotide. Following uracil-DNA glycosylase treatment, a first 18-cycle PCR with universal primers M1SS and BC2_uni_R was performed on all cDNA. In the original analysis: For normalization, 1 million high-quality reads were randomly selected from each sample, with every read carrying a distinct molecular identifier. Instead of being binned into consensus sequences, reads that shared molecular identifiers were thrown out. MiTCR, set to a Q25 quality threshold and the strictest error-elimination algorithm, was used for CDR3 identification, clonotype clustering and error correction. A nonparametric unseen species model using Euler transformation provided a lower-bound estimate of total TCR beta diversity. Starting from the raw public reads, TCRdb applied fastp trimming at Q25, assembled clones with MiXCR and retained in-frame beta chains. Under each unique CDR3 protein, matching rows form one entry showing the most common genes and DNA. The V and J calls shown here were made by TCRdb, not taken from the authors' results. The sample table holds more than 600,000 distinct CDR3 sequences, of which 25% were seen once. Clones ranked in the top ten supply more than 7.5% of the sample.

These records were also assigned to another study, of T cells of mothers and their children. The second paper further reports: The donors were nine systemically healthy Caucasian individuals, made up of three mothers and their six children. cDNA synthesis consumed the entire amount of extracted RNA, loaded at about 1.6 ug RNA in each 15 ul reaction. In the second PCR, the M1S primer added sample barcodes and 2-4 random nucleotides. Over 8.5 million TCR beta CDR3 reads were obtained for each mother, and millions of reads were obtained for each child. In both related and unrelated pairs, thymic selection shapes the output of TCR recombination in a similar way, with inherited differences having only a minor effect. Related mother-child pairs always showed normalized repertoire overlap that was slightly higher than in unrelated mother-child pairs, though the difference was never significant. No persistent microchimeric T cell clones were found, with a detection sensitivity of approximately 94 clones per million clonotypes. Deep NGS was used in the study to compare the TCR beta repertoires of mothers and children and to look for features that separate related mother-child pairs from unrelated individuals. Mothers averaged approximately 41 +/- 4 years of age and children averaged about 12 +/- 4 years. After adapter ligation was performed with NEBNext reagents, the libraries were sequenced on an Illumina HiSeq 2000 with 100+100 nt paired-end reads. To prevent cross-contamination, the mother and child libraries were prepared a month apart and were sequenced in separate runs. For each donor, somewhere between about 500,000 and 2,000,000 distinct TCR beta clonotypes were identified. Naive TCR beta clonotypes were estimated from low-frequency clonotypes matched to each donor's FACS-determined naive share, without sorting.

The chain is encoded by TRBV5-1 joined to TRBJ2-3, with 9 middle bases fitting TRBD1. Sequenced sample: blood. This TCR was recovered from a boy aged 5-17 years in good health. The sequenced DNA: TGCGCCAGCAGCTTGGGGGACAGGGATACAGATACGCAGTATTTT. This encodes CASSLGDRDTDTQYF.